The 25 T cell receptor beta chains presented below share a single source sample, sequenced in a study of T cell responses to AZD1222 COVID-19 vaccine. Measured with immunoSEQ multiplex PCR; TCRdb has only the in-frame clones, and not every one. The sample carries roughly 150,000 clones, around 90% recorded once. Here the sequenced sample was peripheral blood, taken on day 0 of AZD1222 vaccination. All receptors come from an adult in good health.

The chain carries TRBV27 and TRBJ1-4; possibly TRBD1 for D (5 bases). The germline V gene has CDR1 MNHEY and CDR2 SMNVEV (reference sequence). The CDR3 consists of 17 residues. V lost 6 bases and J lost 1, with 18 bases in between. The CDR3 loop is CASRDRGGMGTNEKLFF. The CDR3 DNA is TGTGCCAGCAGGGACCGTGGGGGAATGGGAACTAATGAAAAACTGTTTTTT.

The gene calls are TRBV4-1 and TRBJ2-7; TRBD1 aligns across 10 bases. The length of the CDR3 is 17 residues. CDR1 MGHRA and CDR2 YSYEKL come from the germline V gene. V dropped 0 bases and J dropped 5; count of bases not matched to a gene: 10. This CDR3 is CASSQDSLDRGHNEQYF. The DNA of the CDR3 is TGCGCCAGCAGCCAAGACTCCCTAGACAGGGGGCACAACGAGCAGTACTTC.

J is TRBJ2-3 and V is TRBV4-3; possible D gene TRBD1, 5 bases. Germline-derived CDR1 and CDR2 are LGHNA and YSLEER. This CDR3 has 14 residues. V was trimmed by 0 bases and J by 4 bases, leaving 8 bases between them. The CDR3 bases are TGCGCCAGCAGCCAAGACAGGGTCCCAGATACGCAGTATTTT. Protein sequence: CASSQDRVPDTQYF.

The chain joins TRBV25-1 to TRBJ1-2; 7 bases align to TRBD1. CDR1 MGHDK and CDR2 SYGVNS come from the germline V gene. The CDR3 is 12 amino acids. The junction had 5 bases not matched to a gene; V was cut back by 10 bases and J by 3 bases. The CDR3 region is CAKTGAYYGYTF. As DNA, the CDR3 is TGTGCCAAAACAGGGGCCTACTATGGCTACACCTTC.

The genes are TRBV7-9 and TRBJ1-1, with D tentatively TRBD1 (6 bases). The CDR3 consists of 16 residues. The germline gives CDR1 SEHNR, CDR2 FQNEAQ (reference sequence). V lost 6 bases and J 0 bases, leaving 17 bases between the germline ends. The CDR3 sequence: CASRENPGQLNTEAFF. CDR3 DNA: TGTGCCAGCAGAGAGAACCCGGGACAATTGAACACTGAAGCTTTCTTT.

The count of this clone is one. The chain employs TRBV6-4 and TRBJ1-5; 7 bases align to TRBD1. Germline CDR1 MRHNA, CDR2 SNTAGT. J was trimmed by 2 bases and V by 2 bases; bases with no gene match: 0. CDR3 length equals 14 residues. This CDR3 is CASSDQGGNQPQHF. DNA for the CDR3: TGTGCCAGCAGTGACCAGGGGGGCAATCAGCCCCAGCATTTT.

The chain uses TRBV13 and TRBJ1-1, with D possibly matching TRBD1 (6 bases). The CDR3 sequence is 14 residues long. The germline V and J ends were trimmed by 6 bases and 5 bases, with 16 bases remaining between them. Germline lookup yields CDR1 PRHDT and CDR2 FYEKMQ (reference sequence). CDR3 nucleotides: TGTGCCAGCAGAGCCGGGGAGCAGGGGACTGAAGCTTTCTTT. It specifies CASRAGEQGTEAFF. The full variable domain, its missing parts supplied by reference TRBV13 and TRBJ1-1, is AAGVIQSPRHLIKEKRETATLKCYPIPRHDTVYWYQQGPGQDPQFLISFYEKMQSDKGSIPDRFSAQQFSDYHSELNMSSLELGDSALYFCASRAGEQGTEAFFGQGTRLTVV.

V is TRBV11-3 and J is TRBJ2-1; D is perhaps TRBD1 (6 bases). The CDR3 is made up of 12 amino acids. V was cut by 5 bases and J by 9 bases, with 11 bases left in between. Germline V gene sequence: CDR1 SGHNT, CDR2 YENEEA. This chain's CDR3 is CASSNRDGEQFF. In nucleotides, the CDR3 is TGTGCCAGCAGCAACAGGGACGGTGAGCAGTTCTTC.

The V call is TRBV5-1, the J call TRBJ2-3, with 12 bases that match TRBD2. After removal of 1 base from V and 4 bases from J, the junction contained 1 base not matched to a gene. This CDR3 spans 15 amino acids. Germline loops: CDR1 SGHRS, CDR2 YFSETQ. CDR3 DNA sequence: TGCGCCAGCAGCTTGTCTAGCGGGAGGGCAGATACGCAGTATTTT. It yields the protein CASSLSSGRADTQYF.

The chain links TRBV30 to TRBJ2-1; D gene unclear. The CDR3 loop spans 13 amino acids. Trimming cost V 5 bases and J 5 bases, with 13 bases left between them. CDR1 is GTSNPN, CDR2 SVGIG, per germline (reference sequence). This chain's CDR3 is CAWGIGFHNEQFF. CDR3 sequence (DNA): TGTGCCTGGGGGATCGGATTCCACAATGAGCAGTTCTTC.

The V and J genes are TRBV5-1 and TRBJ2-2; 8 bases align to TRBD1. The CDR3 has 16 residues. Germline CDR1 is SGHRS and CDR2 is YFSETQ. Unmatched junction bases numbered 5, after V lost 3 bases and J lost 1 base. The CDR3, as DNA: TGCGCCAGCAGCTCCTCGGGACAGGTGAACACCGGGGAGCTGTTTTTT. Protein sequence: CASSSSGQVNTGELFF.

Details on this clone: The same CDR3 is also encoded by other DNA sequences in this sample. J is TRBJ1-2 and V is TRBV19, with a weak D call TRBD1 (5 bases). The V end was cut by 2 bases, the J end by 8 bases, with 9 bases between. Germline CDR1 reads LNHDA; CDR2 reads SQIVND (reference sequence). CDR3 length: 12 residues. The CDR3 DNA reads TGTGCCAGTAGTATATGGGGGTACGGCTACACCTTC. Its translation is CASSIWGYGYTF.

The chain links TRBV10-2 to TRBJ2-2, with 7 bases that match TRBD2. The J segment lost 6 bases and the V segment lost 6 bases, leaving 13 bases of the junction unmatched. CDR3 length equals 16 residues. The germline CDR1 and CDR2 sequences are WSHSY and SAAADI. DNA of the CDR3: TGCGCCAGCAGCAGTGGTAACTCCCGGGGGGCCGGGGAGCTGTTTTTT. Protein sequence: CASSSGNSRGAGELFF.

This chain uses TRBV19 with TRBJ2-1; D is tentatively TRBD1 or TRBD2 (5 bases each). This CDR3 comprises 13 residues. CDR1 is LNHDA and CDR2 is SQIVND in the germline V gene (reference sequence). Trimming took 5 bases from V and 5 from J, leaving 10 bases between them. Written as DNA, the CDR3 is TGTGCCAGTAGTGTCCGGGACCACAATGAGCAGTTCTTC. This sequence encodes CASSVRDHNEQFF.

The genes are TRBV6-5 and TRBJ1-2; D is undetermined. The CDR3 has 13 amino acids. V lost 2 bases and J lost 8, with 12 bases in between. CDR1 is MNHEY and CDR2 is SVGAGI in the germline V gene. The CDR3 sequence is CASSYSAASGYTF. The DNA for the CDR3 is TGTGCCAGCAGTTACAGTGCGGCTTCCGGCTACACCTTC.

The rearrangement links TRBV7-2 to TRBJ2-5; maybe TRBD1 (7 bases). V was pared by 4 bases and J by 4 bases, with 19 bases between. This CDR3 spans 16 amino acids. Per germline, CDR1 SGHTA and CDR2 FQGNSA. The CDR3 sequence is CASSSQGRLGGETQYF. The DNA for the CDR3 is TGTGCCAGCAGCTCACAGGGGAGGCTAGGGGGAGAGACCCAGTACTTC.

This clone was counted once. The chain combines TRBV4-2 with TRBJ2-1; TRBD1 matches 8 bases. CDR1 and CDR2 (germline): LGHNA, YNFKEQ. This CDR3 contains 15 residues. Trimming removed 2 bases from V and 10 bases from J; junction bases left unmatched: 10. The CDR3 sequence: CASSQTRTGRGEQFF. The CDR3 coding sequence is TGTGCCAGCAGCCAAACCCGGACAGGGCGGGGCGAGCAGTTCTTC.

This chain joins TRBV2 and TRBJ2-1, with a possible D match to TRBD2 (5 bases). The CDR3 consists of 17 residues. Germline values: CDR1 SNHLY, CDR2 FYNNEI. V was clipped by 7 bases and J by 8 bases, with 27 bases between them. Written as DNA, the CDR3 is TGTGCCAGCACTTACCCAGGACTCCACCTACGCAGCGATGAGCAGTTCTTC. Protein sequence: CASTYPGLHLRSDEQFF.

This clone was recorded only once. The chain employs TRBV19 and TRBJ2-5, with unresolved D. Germline V gene data show CDR1 as LNHDA and CDR2 as SQIVND (reference sequence). Trimming cost V 5 bases and J 4 bases, with 5 bases left between them. The CDR3 loop spans 11 amino acids. As DNA, the CDR3 is TGTGCCAGTAGTCATGGAGAGACCCAGTACTTC. Its protein product is CASSHGETQYF.

The chain couples TRBV11-2 to TRBJ1-1, with 9 bases lining up with TRBD1. The V gene's germline CDR1 is SGHAT and CDR2 FQNNGV. Trimming at V came to 6 bases and at J to 4 bases, leaving 9 bases not matched to a gene. This CDR3 is 15 amino acids long. CDR3 DNA sequence: TGTGCCAGCAGACAACCGGGACAGGGTAGCACTGAAGCTTTCTTT. It codes for CASRQPGQGSTEAFF.

The V call is TRBV5-1, the J call TRBJ2-7; 7 nucleotides line up with TRBD2. V shed 4 bases and J 7 bases; nucleotides not matched to a gene: 14. The CDR3 contains 15 residues. CDR1 SGHRS and CDR2 YFSETQ come from the germline V gene. CDR3 loop: CASSAKGGLEREQYF. The DNA for the CDR3 is TGCGCCAGCAGCGCAAAGGGAGGGCTGGAGAGAGAGCAGTACTTC.

V usage is TRBV5-1 and J usage is TRBJ2-1; TRBD1 matches at 7 bases. Trimming removed 1 base from V and 7 bases from J; junction bases left unmatched: 5. Germline assignment: CDR1 SGHRS and CDR2 YFSETQ. The CDR3 length is 14 residues. In DNA form, the CDR3 reads TGCGCCAGCAGCTTGCCCGGGACAGTTAATGAGCAGTTCTTC. Translation: CASSLPGTVNEQFF.

The rearrangement links TRBV10-2 to TRBJ2-7; D ambiguous. Per germline, CDR1 WSHSY and CDR2 SAAADI. There are 14 residues in the CDR3. The V and J ends lost 4 bases and 0 bases respectively, with 10 bases between them. The CDR3 nucleotides read TGCGCCAGCAGTGGGGATTATTACTCCTACGAGCAGTACTTC. This encodes CASSGDYYSYEQYF.

This rearrangement joins TRBV2 to TRBJ2-7; D might be TRBD1 or TRBD2, each matching 5 bases. Germline assignment: CDR1 SNHLY and CDR2 FYNNEI. Trimming removed 2 bases at V and 4 bases at J, with 9 bases between. CDR3 size: 13 residues. In DNA, the CDR3 is TGTGCCAGCAGTGAACAGGGAGTGTACGAGCAGTACTTC. As protein: CASSEQGVYEQYF. Supplemented by reference TRBV2 and TRBJ2-7, the full variable domain reads EPEVTQTPSHQVTQMGQEVILRCVPISNHLYFYWYRQILGQKVEFLVSFYNNEISEKSEIFDDQFSVERPDGSNFTLKIRSTKLEDSAMYFCASSEQGVYEQYFGPGTRLTVT.

The V call is TRBV3-1 (or the pseudogene TRBV3-2), the J call TRBJ1-1; 7 bases map to TRBD1. Germline CDR1 LGHDT, CDR2 YNNKEL (reference sequence). The V and J ends lost 2 bases and 3 bases, in that order; junction bases with no gene match: 3. This CDR3 has 14 residues. The CDR3 DNA is TGTGCCAGCAGCCAATTGGGACAGCACACTGAAGCTTTCTTT. This gives the protein CASSQLGQHTEAFF.